This paragraph reports one T cell receptor (beta chain). This receptor's antigen is unknown. Base qualities are not provided; no much larger clone lies one nucleotide away. The data belong to a study of control samples from healthy donors and cancer patients (TCRdb year 2020). The protocol used for the library was the immunoSEQ multiplex PCR assay. This immuneACCESS table, as held by TCRdb, lists in-frame sequences with V and J called but not all clones. Of the missing ones, under half trace to an unresolved V gene in checked studies; the others have no known cause. This sample gives fewer than 110,000 clones in total; around 89% of them show up just once. About 7.8% of the sample goes to the ten largest clones. Via the germline V gene, CDR1 is SGDLS and CDR2 YYNGEE. The CDR3 starts with the cysteine, ends with the phenylalanine, and has 14 residues. Just the 42-base CDR3 DNA is kept, in frame starting at base 1. Between the V and J ends, shortened by 7 bases and 2 bases respectively, the junction contains 12 bases.

This receptor was taken from a man aged 25 to 40 in good health. The sequenced material came from blood. In this chain, TRBV9 is recombined with TRBJ2-2, with the D assignment possibly TRBD1 or TRBD2, given 6 matching bases for each. The DNA reads TGTGCCAGCTGCCGGGGGCCCAACACCGGGGAGCTGTTTTTT. Its protein reads: CASCRGPNTGELFF.